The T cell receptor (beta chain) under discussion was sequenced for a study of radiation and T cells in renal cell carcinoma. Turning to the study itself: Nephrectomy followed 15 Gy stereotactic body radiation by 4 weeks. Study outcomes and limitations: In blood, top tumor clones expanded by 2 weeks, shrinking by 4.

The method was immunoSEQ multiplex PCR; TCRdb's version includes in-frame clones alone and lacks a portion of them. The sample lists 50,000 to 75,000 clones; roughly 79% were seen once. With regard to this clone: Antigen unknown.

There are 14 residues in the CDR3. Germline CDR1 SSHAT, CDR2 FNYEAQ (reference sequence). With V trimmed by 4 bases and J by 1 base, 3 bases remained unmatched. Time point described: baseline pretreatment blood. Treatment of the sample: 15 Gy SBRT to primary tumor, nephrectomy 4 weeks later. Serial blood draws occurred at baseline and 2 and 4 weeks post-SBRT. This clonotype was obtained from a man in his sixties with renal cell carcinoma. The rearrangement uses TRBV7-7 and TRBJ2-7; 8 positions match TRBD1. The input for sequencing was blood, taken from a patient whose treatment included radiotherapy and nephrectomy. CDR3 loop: CASSSDRGSYEQYF. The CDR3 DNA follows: TGTGCCAGCAGCTCCGACAGGGGATCCTACGAGCAGTACTTC.